This is a list of T cell receptor beta chains from one sample in a study of human T cells and chemical hapten exposure. TCRdb re-derived calls from the RACE reads in MiXCR, one entry per CDR3 protein. The repertoire holds some 82,000 distinct CDR3 sequences, with 5% to 8.5% as singletons. The sequencing here drew on whole blood, taken in connection with sensitization to the hapten diphenylcyclopropenone (DPC). The receptor set was obtained from a woman aged 25-40 years with alopecia areata. Some clones in this sample may be carry-over from other donors' samples. Each CDR3 is given with its conserved first and last residue. Fields, in order: CDR3 length, J gene, D gene, V gene, clone size, CDR3 DNA, CDR3 protein. D genes are given only for firm matches. Where a row states a size, it is once, few, many or the class of an expanded clone; other rows omit it.

len: 13
j_gene: TRBJ1-1
d_gene: TRBD1
v_gene: TRBV20-1
abundance: many
CDR3nt: TGCAGTGCTTTGGGACAGGGGATCGGGGAAGCTTTCTTT
CDR3aa: CSALGQGIGEAFF

len: 13
j_gene: TRBJ2-1
d_gene: NA
v_gene: TRBV24-1
abundance: NA
CDR3nt: TGTGCCACCAGTGTTACGACCAACAATGAGCAGTTCTTC
CDR3aa: CATSVTTNNEQFF

len: 16
j_gene: TRBJ2-1
d_gene: TRBD2
v_gene: TRBV11-2
abundance: many
CDR3nt: TGTGCCAGCAGCCGGCTAGCGGGGGGCATATACAATGAGCAGTTCTTC
CDR3aa: CASSRLAGGIYNEQFF

len: 14
j_gene: TRBJ1-2
d_gene: NA
v_gene: TRBV7-2
abundance: NA
CDR3nt: TGTGCCAGCAGCTTAGGTGGAGTTGATGATGGCTACACCTTC
CDR3aa: CASSLGGVDDGYTF

len: 15
j_gene: TRBJ2-1
d_gene: NA
v_gene: TRBV6-1
abundance: many
CDR3nt: TGTGCCAGCAGAGATAGAGACTGGATTCGTGTTGAGCAGTTCTTC
CDR3aa: CASRDRDWIRVEQFF

len: 13
j_gene: TRBJ2-5
d_gene: NA
v_gene: TRBV25-1
abundance: NA
CDR3nt: TGTGCCAGCAGTGTGACAGGTAGCGAGACCCAGTACTTC
CDR3aa: CASSVTGSETQYF

len: 14
j_gene: TRBJ2-7
d_gene: NA
v_gene: TRBV4-2
abundance: many
CDR3nt: TGTGCCAGCAGCCTCCTGGAGGCCTCGAGTGAGCAGTACTTC
CDR3aa: CASSLLEASSEQYF

len: 14
j_gene: TRBJ1-2
d_gene: TRBD1
v_gene: TRBV27
abundance: NA
CDR3nt: TGTGCCAGCAGACCGAGGACAGGGGCCTATGGCTACACCTTC
CDR3aa: CASRPRTGAYGYTF

len: 16
j_gene: TRBJ2-1
d_gene: NA
v_gene: TRBV7-6
abundance: many
CDR3nt: TGTGCCAGCAGCCACCCTGCGGACACCTCGGACAATGAGCAGTTCTTC
CDR3aa: CASSHPADTSDNEQFF

len: 14
j_gene: TRBJ1-6
d_gene: NA
v_gene: TRBV18
abundance: few
CDR3nt: TGTGCCAGCTCACCCCGCGTTGGCGATTCACCCCTCCACTTT
CDR3aa: CASSPRVGDSPLHF

len: 14
j_gene: TRBJ2-5
d_gene: NA
v_gene: TRBV6-6
abundance: many
CDR3nt: TGTGCCAGCAGTGCCACAGGAGTCCAAGAGACCCAGTACTTC
CDR3aa: CASSATGVQETQYF

len: 17
j_gene: TRBJ1-5
d_gene: NA
v_gene: TRBV5-5
abundance: many
CDR3nt: TGTGCCAGCAGCTTGTCGAGTGTGCACGGGGGCAATCAGCCCCAGCATTTT
CDR3aa: CASSLSSVHGGNQPQHF

len: 14
j_gene: TRBJ1-1
d_gene: NA
v_gene: TRBV10-1
abundance: NA
CDR3nt: TGCGCCAGCAGTGAGACAAGAATGAACACTGAAGCTTTCTTT
CDR3aa: CASSETRMNTEAFF

len: 14
j_gene: TRBJ2-7
d_gene: TRBD1
v_gene: TRBV10-1
abundance: many
CDR3nt: TGCGCCAGCAGATGGACAGGGGATGCCAACGAGCAGTACTTC
CDR3aa: CASRWTGDANEQYF

len: 15
j_gene: TRBJ2-1
d_gene: TRBD2
v_gene: TRBV5-1
abundance: many
CDR3nt: TGCGCCAGCAGAGTAGCGGGGGCCTCCTACAATGAGCAGTTCTTC
CDR3aa: CASRVAGASYNEQFF

len: 16
j_gene: TRBJ2-4
d_gene: TRBD2
v_gene: TRBV7-2
abundance: many
CDR3nt: TGTGCCAGCAGCCTTAGCGGGGGCAGAGCCAAAAACATTCAGTACTTC
CDR3aa: CASSLSGGRAKNIQYF

len: 15
j_gene: TRBJ1-6
d_gene: NA
v_gene: TRBV7-9
abundance: NA
CDR3nt: TGTGCCAGCAGCACGGCAAAAGGGGGGTATTCACCCCTCCACTTT
CDR3aa: CASSTAKGGYSPLHF

len: 13
j_gene: TRBJ1-2
d_gene: TRBD1
v_gene: TRBV2
abundance: few
CDR3nt: TGTGCCAGCAGACCGGACAGGGATGATGGCTACACCTTC
CDR3aa: CASRPDRDDGYTF

len: 15
j_gene: TRBJ2-1
d_gene: NA
v_gene: TRBV3-1
abundance: NA
CDR3nt: TGTGCCAGCACCCCGACGCTCGCCTGGGGAAATGAGCAGTTCTTC
CDR3aa: CASTPTLAWGNEQFF

len: 15
j_gene: TRBJ1-4
d_gene: NA
v_gene: TRBV13
abundance: few
CDR3nt: TGTGCCAGCAGCTTAGGGACCCCCAGGAGTGAAAAACTGTTTTTT
CDR3aa: CASSLGTPRSEKLFF

len: 15
j_gene: TRBJ2-4
d_gene: TRBD2
v_gene: TRBV20-1
abundance: many
CDR3nt: TGCAGTGCTAGAGGACAGACTAGCGGTATGGACAATCGGTACTTC
CDR3aa: CSARGQTSGMDNRYF

len: 13
j_gene: TRBJ1-1
d_gene: NA
v_gene: TRBV20-1
abundance: many
CDR3nt: TGCAGTGCTAGAGATACTGTGAACACTGAAGCTTTCTTT
CDR3aa: CSARDTVNTEAFF

len: 15
j_gene: TRBJ1-4
d_gene: NA
v_gene: TRBV12-3/TRBV12-4
abundance: few
CDR3nt: TGTGCCAGCAGGCCGGGACTGGCAACTAATGAAAAACTGTTTTTT
CDR3aa: CASRPGLATNEKLFF

len: 14
j_gene: TRBJ2-1
d_gene: TRBD1
v_gene: TRBV11-2
abundance: NA
CDR3nt: TGTGCCAGCAGCGGGGGACAGAATTACAATGAGCAGTTCTTC
CDR3aa: CASSGGQNYNEQFF